Shown below are 22 T cell receptor beta chains from a single sample sequenced in a study of regulatory T cells in long-lasting Graves disease. Time point indicated: newly diagnosed GD, antithyroid drugs for less than 3 months. Making the TCR library involved RNA that had been extracted from PBMCs. CDR3-region Arm-PCR and iRepertoire HTBI primers produced the TCR beta libraries. TCRdb passed the multiplex PCR reads through MiXCR, listing each CDR3 protein once. The sample shows 500,000 to 700,000 distinct CDR3 sequences, around 17% of them seen only once. This sample was also put to use in a study of T cells in Graves' hyperthyroidism and ophthalmopathy.

Specimen: peripheral blood mononuclear cells (PBMCs), collected at new diagnosis, from a patient treated with antithyroid drugs. The receptors stem from a woman aged 25 to 45 with Graves disease.

This clonotype was seen at least ten times. The chain links TRBV2 to TRBJ2-1; TRBD2 matches at 8 bases. Germline CDR1 and CDR2: SNHLY and FYNNEI. This CDR3 is built from 15 residues. The V gene end was trimmed by 6 bases and the J gene end by 5 bases; junction bases not matched to a gene: 9. The CDR3: CASRPPGLGNNEQFF. CDR3 nucleotides: TGTGCCAGCAGACCACCGGGACTAGGGAACAATGAGCAGTTCTTC.

Remarks on this clonotype: This may come from a read error, since a much larger clone is one base off. The CDR3 DNA is TGTGCCAGCAGTGACCCACTAGCGGGAGGACAGGAGACCCAGTACTTC. The encoded protein is CASSDPLAGGQETQYF. The V gene is TRBV6-2 or TRBV6-3, the J gene TRBJ2-5; TRBD2 matches 12 bases. CDR1 is MNHEY, CDR2 SVGEGT, per germline. With V trimmed by 5 bases and J by 5 bases, 9 bases remained unmatched. The CDR3 runs to 16 residues.

The chain links TRBV5-4 to TRBJ2-1, with D hard to call. The CDR3 has 13 residues. Trimming shortened V by 1 base and J by 4 bases, and 6 bases separated the two germline ends. Per the germline V gene, CDR1 is SGHNT and CDR2 is YYREEE (reference sequence). The CDR3 nucleotides read TGTGCCAGCAGCTTGCCCGAATACAATGAGCAGTTCTTC. Translating gives CASSLPEYNEQFF.

V gene TRBV20-1 combines with J gene TRBJ1-6, with 9 bases aligning to TRBD1. The V gene's germline CDR1 is DFQATT and CDR2 SNEGSKA (reference sequence). The trim removed 1 base at V and 7 bases at J, leaving 11 bases unmatched. CDR3 length equals 17 residues. In DNA form, the CDR3 reads TGCAGTGCTAGAGTAATACAGGGGGCGATTAAAAATTCACCCCTCCACTTT. Its protein product is CSARVIQGAIKNSPLHF.

The chain joins TRBV14 to TRBJ1-6; unclear D gene. CDR1 is SGHDN, CDR2 FVKESK, per germline. The CDR3 length is 15 residues. V was cut by 0 bases and J by 9 bases, with 12 bases left in between. CDR3 in DNA: TGTGCCAGCAGCCAAGAACACCTAAATGGTTCACCCCTCCACTTT. Protein product: CASSQEHLNGSPLHF.

This clonotype was recorded a few times. This chain connects TRBV24-1 to TRBJ2-3; D may be TRBD1 or TRBD2 (5 bases each). Germline assignment: CDR1 KGHDR and CDR2 SFDVKD. The CDR3 is 15 amino acids. The germline V and J ends were trimmed by 1 base and 2 bases, with 9 bases remaining between them. The CDR3: CATSDFGTATDTQYF. CDR3 nucleotide sequence: TGTGCCACCAGTGATTTCGGGACGGCCACAGATACGCAGTATTTT.

This clonotype showed up just a few times. This may stem from a read error, because a much larger clone lies one nucleotide away. The conserved final phenylalanine or tryptophan is absent from the CDR3, which likely points to a read error. V gene TRBV30 combines with J gene TRBJ1-1; 8 nucleotides line up with TRBD1. V trimming: 1 base; J trimming: 4 bases; junction bases outside the gene matches: 2. CDR1 is GTSNPN, CDR2 SVGIG, per germline (reference sequence). CDR3 length: 13 amino acids. CDR3 sequence reads: CAWSADRGTEAFS. The CDR3 DNA follows: TGTGCCTGGAGTGCCGACAGGGGCACTGAAGCTTTCTCT.

The rearrangement uses TRBV29-1 and TRBJ1-2; D is ambiguous. Germline V gives CDR1 SQVTM, CDR2 ANQGSEA. Between the trimmed V and J ends, which lost 3 bases and 1 base, there was a span of 21 bases. The CDR3 is made up of 17 amino acids. The DNA of the CDR3 is TGCAGCGTTGACCGAGGACGCGGATTTTCAGTTAACTATGGCTACACCTTC. Amino acid sequence: CSVDRGRGFSVNYGYTF.

The V and J genes are TRBV19 and TRBJ1-5; tentative D call: TRBD1 (5 bases). Germline CDR1 LNHDA, CDR2 SQIVND (reference sequence). Deletions cut 6 bases from V and 0 bases from J, with 12 bases between. The CDR3 has 15 residues. In nucleotides, the CDR3 is TGTGCCAGTAGCCGTGACAGTTATAGCAATCAGCCCCAGCATTTT. Its protein is CASSRDSYSNQPQHF. Using reference TRBV19 and TRBJ1-5 for the parts outside the CDR3, the full variable domain is DGGITQSPKYLFRKEGQNVTLSCEQNLNHDAMYWYRQDPGQGLRLIYYSQIVNDFQKGDIAEGYSVSREKKESFPLTVTSAQKNPTAFYLCASSRDSYSNQPQHFGDGTRLSIL.

In its sample, this clonotype was seen a few times. The chain has TRBV5-6 and TRBJ1-2, with a tentative D call TRBD1 (6 bases). The germline gives CDR1 SGHDT, CDR2 YYEEEE. The CDR3 is 13 amino acids. Trimming left V 5 bases short and J 8 bases short, with 16 bases between. The CDR3 sequence: CASRQGSISGYTF. The CDR3, as DNA: TGTGCCAGCAGACAGGGAAGTATAAGCGGCTACACCTTC. Variable domain in full (rest from reference TRBV5-6 and TRBJ1-2): DAGVTQSPTHLIKTRGQQVTLRCSPKSGHDTVSWYQQALGQGPQFIFQYYEEEERQRGNFPDRFSGHQFPNYSSELNVNALLLGDSALYLCASRQGSISGYTFGSGTRLTVV.

The rearrangement links TRBV30 to TRBJ2-2; the match to TRBD2 covers 11 bases. V shed 5 bases and J 6 bases; nucleotides not matched to a gene: 23. CDR3 length: 20 amino acids. Germline CDR1 reads GTSNPN; CDR2 reads SVGIG (reference sequence). The chain's CDR3 is CAWRSGSRGLAVVGPGELFF. CDR3 DNA: TGTGCCTGGCGCTCAGGGAGTAGGGGACTAGCGGTAGTGGGGCCCGGGGAGCTGTTTTTT. Using reference TRBV30 and TRBJ2-2 for the parts outside the CDR3, the full variable domain is SQTIHQWPATLVQPVGSPLSLECTVEGTSNPNLYWYRQAAGRGLQLLFYSVGIGQISSEVPQNLSASRPQDRQFILSSKKLLLSDSGFYLCAWRSGSRGLAVVGPGELFFGEGSRLTVL.

This clonotype was picked up many times. The CDR3 spells CSAGTGWNEAFF. The CDR3 DNA follows: TGCAGTGCTGGGACAGGGTGGAATGAAGCTTTCTTT. This chain links TRBV20-1 with TRBJ1-1, with 9 nucleotides matching TRBD1. This CDR3 has 12 residues. The junction had 5 bases not matched to a gene; V was cut back by 5 bases and J by 7 bases. Germline CDR1 and CDR2: DFQATT and SNEGSKA (reference sequence).

V usage is TRBV19 and J usage is TRBJ2-7, with D tentatively TRBD1 (5 bases). CDR3 length: 13 residues. The germline V gene encodes CDR1 LNHDA and CDR2 SQIVND (reference sequence). V lost 1 base, J lost 4 bases, and 8 bases lay in between. CDR3 nucleotides: TGTGCCAGTAGTATAGCGGACACGTACGAGCAGTACTTC. Its translation: CASSIADTYEQYF.

At least ten counts were recorded for this clonotype. This chain links TRBV30 with TRBJ1-5; a weak D match, TRBD1 (5 bases). This CDR3 spans 13 amino acids. The V gene's germline CDR1 is GTSNPN and CDR2 SVGIG (reference sequence). Trimming pared 1 base from V and 7 bases from J, leaving 11 bases between. The CDR3 DNA is TGTGCCTGGAGTGAGGCAGGGCGGCAGCCCCAGCATTTT. Protein sequence: CAWSEAGRQPQHF.

V gene TRBV10-3 combines with J gene TRBJ1-6, with 7 bases lining up with TRBD1. With V trimmed by 4 bases and J by 10 bases, 7 bases remained unmatched. The CDR3 covers 14 residues. Looked up from germline, CDR1 is ENHRY and CDR2 is SYGVKD. CDR3 protein: CAISGQGAGSPLHF. The CDR3 DNA reads as TGTGCCATCAGTGGACAGGGAGCCGGGTCACCCCTCCACTTT.

Many counts were recorded for this clonotype. The chain carries TRBV18 and TRBJ1-5; D not certain. V dropped 6 bases and J dropped 6 bases, with 15 bases sitting between them. Germline V gene lookup returns CDR1 KGHSH and CDR2 LQKENI. This CDR3 is built from 14 residues. CDR3 in DNA: TGTGCCAGCTCCCCGGACGGTACTCTTCAGCCCCAGCATTTT. Protein: CASSPDGTLQPQHF.

The chain is built from TRBV5-5 and TRBJ2-1; 10 positions agree with TRBD2. Germline trimming cut 3 bases from V and 7 bases from J; bases unmatched to any gene: 16. The CDR3 totals 18 residues. Germline values: CDR1 SGHKS, CDR2 YYEKEE (reference sequence). In nucleotides, the CDR3 is TGTGCCAGCAGCTGGGGGCCGGATCCGGGACTAGCGTTGAATGAGCAGTTCTTC. Translated: CASSWGPDPGLALNEQFF. The full variable domain, in which reference TRBV5-5 and TRBJ2-1 provide the parts outside the CDR3, is DAGVTQSPTHLIKTRGQQVTLRCSPISGHKSVSWYQQVLGQGPQFIFQYYEKEERGRGNFPDRFSARQFPNYSSELNVNALLLGDSALYLCASSWGPDPGLALNEQFFGPGTRLTVL.

CDR3: CASSEKGTGGGYTF. Here the CDR3 DNA reads TGTGCCAGCAGTGAAAAGGGGACAGGAGGGGGCTACACCTTC. This rearrangement joins TRBV2 to TRBJ1-2; the match to TRBD1 covers 8 bases. This CDR3 has 14 amino acids. Looked up from germline, CDR1 is SNHLY and CDR2 is FYNNEI. J lost 8 bases, V lost 2 bases, and 7 bases had no gene match.

This clonotype was seen more than once but under ten times. The chain is built from TRBV28 and TRBJ2-1; D possibly corresponds to TRBD2 (5 bases). The CDR3 totals 16 residues. The V end lost 6 bases, the J end lost 0 bases, and 15 bases lay between the germline ends. Germline loops: CDR1 MDHEN, CDR2 SYDVKM. The CDR3 reads CASSIEGFSSYNEQFF. The CDR3 region has the DNA TGTGCCAGCAGCATAGAGGGATTCAGCTCCTACAATGAGCAGTTCTTC. The entire variable domain, with the rest obtained from reference TRBV28 and TRBJ2-1, is as follows: DVKVTQSSRYLVKRTGEKVFLECVQDMDHENMFWYRQDPGLGLRLIYFSYDVKMKEKGDIPEGYSVSREKKERFSLILESASTNQTSMYLCASSIEGFSSYNEQFFGPGTRLTVL.

This clonotype appeared many times. J is TRBJ2-5 and V is TRBV14, with a possible D match to TRBD2 (5 bases). Trimming pared 1 base from V and 5 bases from J, leaving 8 bases between. This CDR3 region has 13 residues. CDR1 SGHDN and CDR2 FVKESK come from the germline V gene. Here the CDR3 DNA reads TGTGCCAGCAGCCAAGTTAGGAGGGAGACCCAGTACTTC. Protein: CASSQVRRETQYF.

This clonotype was found many times. This sequence joins TRBV6-5 and TRBJ1-1; D ambiguous. Per germline, CDR1 MNHEY and CDR2 SVGAGI. CDR3 length equals 17 residues. Trimming took off 2 bases at V and 0 bases at J, with 16 bases between the two ends. This chain's CDR3 is CASSYGWQLEMNTEAFF. CDR3 in DNA: TGTGCCAGCAGTTACGGTTGGCAGCTTGAGATGAACACTGAAGCTTTCTTT.

This clonotype was seen repeatedly, ten times or more. The genes are TRBV2 and TRBJ2-5; D perhaps matches TRBD1 (6 bases). The CDR3 has 12 residues. Deletions cut 10 bases from V and 2 bases from J, with 11 bases between. CDR1 SNHLY and CDR2 FYNNEI come from the germline V gene. This chain's CDR3 is CATGDIQETQYF. DNA for the CDR3: TGTGCCACCGGGGACATACAAGAGACCCAGTACTTC. Combining the CDR3 with reference TRBV2 and TRBJ2-5 gives the whole variable domain EPEVTQTPSHQVTQMGQEVILRCVPISNHLYFYWYRQILGQKVEFLVSFYNNEISEKSEIFDDQFSVERPDGSNFTLKIRSTKLEDSAMYFCATGDIQETQYFGPGTRLLVL.